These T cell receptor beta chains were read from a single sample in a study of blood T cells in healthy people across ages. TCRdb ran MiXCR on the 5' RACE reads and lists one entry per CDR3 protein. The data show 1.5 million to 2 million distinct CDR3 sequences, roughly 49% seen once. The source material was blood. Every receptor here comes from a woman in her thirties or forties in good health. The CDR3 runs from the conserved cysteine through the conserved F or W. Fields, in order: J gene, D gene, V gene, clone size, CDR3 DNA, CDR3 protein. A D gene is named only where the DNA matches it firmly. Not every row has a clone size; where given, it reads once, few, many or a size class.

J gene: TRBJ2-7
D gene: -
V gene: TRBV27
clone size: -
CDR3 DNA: TGTGCCAGCAGTCCATGGGTCGGTATCTACGAGCAGTACTTC
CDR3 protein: CASSPWVGIYEQYF

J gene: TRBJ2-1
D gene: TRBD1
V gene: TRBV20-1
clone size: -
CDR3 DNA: TGCAGTGCAATGGACAGGGGCTATGAGCAGTTCTTC
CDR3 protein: CSAMDRGYEQFF

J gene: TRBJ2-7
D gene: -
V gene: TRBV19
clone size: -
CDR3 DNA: TGTGCCAGTAGTATTATTCCCTCCTACGAGCAGTACTTC
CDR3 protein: CASSIIPSYEQYF

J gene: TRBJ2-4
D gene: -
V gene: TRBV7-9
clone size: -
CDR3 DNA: TGTGCCAGCAGCTTAGAAGGTTGGGGGAACATTCAGTACTTC
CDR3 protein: CASSLEGWGNIQYF

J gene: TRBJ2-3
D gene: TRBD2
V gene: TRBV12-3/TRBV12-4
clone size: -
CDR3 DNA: TGTGCCAGCAGTTCCGGGACTAGCCGCGGGTATTTT
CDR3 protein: CASSSGTSRGYF

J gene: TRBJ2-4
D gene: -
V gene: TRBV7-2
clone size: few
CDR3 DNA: TGTGCCAGCAGCTTAGGCCCCCGACCGGACATTCAGTACTTC
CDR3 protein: CASSLGPRPDIQYF

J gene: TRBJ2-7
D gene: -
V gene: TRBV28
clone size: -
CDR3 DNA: TGTGCCAGCAGTTTATTAGTCCTGAACGAGCAGTACTTC
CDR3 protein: CASSLLVLNEQYF

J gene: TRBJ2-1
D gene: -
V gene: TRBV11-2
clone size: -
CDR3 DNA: TGTGCCAGCAGCTTCCGGCAGGCAAACTACAATGAGCAGTTCTTC
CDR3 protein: CASSFRQANYNEQFF

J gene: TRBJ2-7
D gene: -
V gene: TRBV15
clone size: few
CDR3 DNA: TGTGCCACCAGCAGGGACATATACTACGAGCAGTACTTC
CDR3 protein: CATSRDIYYEQYF

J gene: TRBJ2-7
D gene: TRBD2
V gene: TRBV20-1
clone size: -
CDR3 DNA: TGCAGTGCTAGAGATGTGGCTAGCGGGGGCTACGAGCAGTACTTC
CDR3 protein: CSARDVASGGYEQYF

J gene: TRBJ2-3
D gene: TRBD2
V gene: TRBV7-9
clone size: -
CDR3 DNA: TGTGCCAGCAGCCCAAAAGGGACTAGATTGATTCCAGATACGCAGTATTTT
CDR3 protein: CASSPKGTRLIPDTQYF

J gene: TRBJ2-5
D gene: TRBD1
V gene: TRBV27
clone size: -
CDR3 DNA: TGTGCCAGCAGTTTCATACAGGGGGCTGGTAGAGGAGAGACCCAGTACTTC
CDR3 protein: CASSFIQGAGRGETQYF

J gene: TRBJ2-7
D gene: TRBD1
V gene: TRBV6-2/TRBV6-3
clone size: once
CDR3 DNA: TGTGCCAGCAGACTATCGACAGGGGTTAGCGAGCAGTACTTC
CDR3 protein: CASRLSTGVSEQYF

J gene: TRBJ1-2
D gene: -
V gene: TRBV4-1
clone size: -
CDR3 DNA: TGCGCCAGCAGCCAAATGGCGTCTGGCTACACCTTC
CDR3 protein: CASSQMASGYTF

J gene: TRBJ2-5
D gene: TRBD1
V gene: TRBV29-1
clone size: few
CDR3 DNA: TGCAGCGTTGGGACAGGGATGGAGACCCAGTACTTC
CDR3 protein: CSVGTGMETQYF

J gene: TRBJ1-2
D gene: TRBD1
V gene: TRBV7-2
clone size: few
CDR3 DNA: TGTGCCAGCAGCTTAGGGACAGGGACCCGCTATGGCTACACCTTC
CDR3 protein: CASSLGTGTRYGYTF

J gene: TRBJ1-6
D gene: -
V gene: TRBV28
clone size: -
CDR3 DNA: TGTGCCAGCAGCAAGTCCCGTGGTTCACCCCTCCACTTT
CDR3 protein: CASSKSRGSPLHF

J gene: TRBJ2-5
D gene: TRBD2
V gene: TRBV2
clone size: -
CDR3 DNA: TGTGCCAGGGCTCGGGGGGGTGGAGAGACCCAGTACTTC
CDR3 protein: CARARGGGETQYF

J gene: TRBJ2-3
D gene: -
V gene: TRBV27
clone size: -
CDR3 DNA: TGTGCCAGCAGTTTACCCTCCGGGAGCTCTAGCACAGATACGCAGTATTTT
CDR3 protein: CASSLPSGSSSTDTQYF

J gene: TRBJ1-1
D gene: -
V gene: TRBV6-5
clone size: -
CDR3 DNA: TGTGCCAGCCAGACCCCGATGAACACTGAAGCTTTCTTT
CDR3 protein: CASQTPMNTEAFF

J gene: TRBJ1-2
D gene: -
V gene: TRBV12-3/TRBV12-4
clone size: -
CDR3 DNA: TGTGCCACCGGAGACAGTGCGCTCTATGGCTACACCTTC
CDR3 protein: CATGDSALYGYTF

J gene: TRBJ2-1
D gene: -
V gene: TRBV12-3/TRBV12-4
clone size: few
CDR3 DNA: TGTGCCAGCAGTTTAAAATCTGAGGTAGGGCAGTTCTTC
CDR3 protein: CASSLKSEVGQFF

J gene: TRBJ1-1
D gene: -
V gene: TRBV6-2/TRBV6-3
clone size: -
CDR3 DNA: TGTGCCAGCAGTTATATAGGCAGTAACACTGAAGCTTTCTTT
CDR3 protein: CASSYIGSNTEAFF

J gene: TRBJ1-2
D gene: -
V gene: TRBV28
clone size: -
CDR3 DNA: TGTGCCAGCAGTTTTTCACGGACACCTTATGGCTACACCTTC
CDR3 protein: CASSFSRTPYGYTF

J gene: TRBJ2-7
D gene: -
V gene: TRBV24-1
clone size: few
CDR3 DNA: TGTGCCACCAGTCCCGGGACCTCCTACAATGAGCAGTACTTC
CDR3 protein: CATSPGTSYNEQYF

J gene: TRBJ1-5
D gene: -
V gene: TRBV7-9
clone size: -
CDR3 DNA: TGTGCCAGCAGCTTTGGTCAGGGAGAACAGCCCCAGCATTTT
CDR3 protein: CASSFGQGEQPQHF

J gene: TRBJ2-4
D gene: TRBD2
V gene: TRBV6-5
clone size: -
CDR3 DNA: TGTGCCAGCAGTTCTGCTCCGGGGAGCGGGGGGAAAAACATTCAGTACTTC
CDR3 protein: CASSSAPGSGGKNIQYF

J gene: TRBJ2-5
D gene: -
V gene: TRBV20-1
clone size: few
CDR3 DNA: TGCAGTGCTAGCCCCGGGGGAGTTGGGGAGACCCAGTACTTC
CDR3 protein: CSASPGGVGETQYF

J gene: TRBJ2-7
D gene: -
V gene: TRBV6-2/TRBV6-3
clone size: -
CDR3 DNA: TGTGCCAGCATCTTCGCTCTACAGTATCCCTACGAGCAGTACTTC
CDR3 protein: CASIFALQYPYEQYF

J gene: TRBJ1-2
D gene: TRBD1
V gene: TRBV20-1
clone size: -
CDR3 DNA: TGCAGTGCTTCTACCTTAGGACAGGGGACTAACTATGGCTACACCTTC
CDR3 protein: CSASTLGQGTNYGYTF

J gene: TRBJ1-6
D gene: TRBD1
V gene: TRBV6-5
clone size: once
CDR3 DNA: TGTGCCAGCAGACGAAGGGACAGGTATAATTCACCCCTCCACTTT
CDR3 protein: CASRRRDRYNSPLHF

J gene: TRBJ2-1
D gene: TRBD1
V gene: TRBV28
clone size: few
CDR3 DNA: TGTGCCACCAGGACAGGGGGCGGGAATGAGCAGTTCTTC
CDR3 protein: CATRTGGGNEQFF

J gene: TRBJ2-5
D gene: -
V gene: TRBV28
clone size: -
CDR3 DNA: TGTGCCAGCAGTTCGCCTAAAACCACAGCACCCCACTACAATGAGCAGTACTTC
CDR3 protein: CASSSPKTTAPHYNEQYF

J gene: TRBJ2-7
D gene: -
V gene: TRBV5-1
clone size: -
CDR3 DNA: TGCGCCAGCAGCTTGGAGACGGAGGCCTACGAGCAGTACTTC
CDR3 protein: CASSLETEAYEQYF

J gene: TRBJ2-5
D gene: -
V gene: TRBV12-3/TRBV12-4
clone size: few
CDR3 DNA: TGTGCCAGCAGTGCCCAGGTCGAGACCCAGTACTTC
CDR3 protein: CASSAQVETQYF

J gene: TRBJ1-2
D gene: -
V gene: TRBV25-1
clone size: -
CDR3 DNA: TGTGCCAGCAGAAATACTGATTTCCATGGCTACACCTTC
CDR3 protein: CASRNTDFHGYTF

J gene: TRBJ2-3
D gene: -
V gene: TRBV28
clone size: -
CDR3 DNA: TGTGCCACCGGGTCAGGACTAACGGCATTCACAGATACGCAGTATTTT
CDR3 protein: CATGSGLTAFTDTQYF

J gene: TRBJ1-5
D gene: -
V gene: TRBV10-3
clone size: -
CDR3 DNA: TGTGCCATCAGTGATGGAGGAGGGGCAGGGCAGCCCCAGCATTTT
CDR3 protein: CAISDGGGAGQPQHF

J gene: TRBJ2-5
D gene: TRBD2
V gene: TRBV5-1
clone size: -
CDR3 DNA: TGCGCCAGCAGCTTTCGCGGGGGGGCATCCGAGACCCAGTACTTC
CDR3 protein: CASSFRGGASETQYF

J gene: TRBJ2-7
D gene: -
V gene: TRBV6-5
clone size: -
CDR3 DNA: TGTGCCAGCAGCCGACAGGGAGGGGGCTCCTACGAGCAGTACTTC
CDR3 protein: CASSRQGGGSYEQYF